Sequencing of this TCR beta chain was carried out in a study of blood T cell repertoires in COVID-19. Study as a whole: The United States, Italy and Spain supplied acute and convalescent COVID-19 samples. PBMCs, B-cell-depleted T cells, or T cells provided the cDNA or gDNA that made up the material.

The ends lost 3 bases at V and 2 bases at J; junction bases unmatched: 6. CDR1 is KGHSH, CDR2 LQKENI, per germline. The CDR3 runs to 16 residues. As processed by the authors: The authors estimated nucleated cell counts from reference gene primer amplification. Assay: immunoSEQ multiplex PCR; the TCRdb copy retains only in-frame clones and omits some. That table is the source of V, J and clone size, and D and trimming were worked out from the DNA. Among 60,000 or so clones listed, around 80% were seen once. The material sequenced was peripheral blood. The source is a woman of 80 years or more with acute or convalescent COVID-19. V and J are TRBV18 and TRBJ1-3; TRBD1 aligns across 8 bases. The CDR3 region is CASSPPDRVAGNTIYF. CDR3 DNA: TGTGCCAGCTCACCCCCGGACAGGGTGGCTGGAAACACCATATATTTT. Drawing the rest from reference TRBV18 and TRBJ1-3, the complete variable domain is NAGVMQNPRHLVRRRGQEARLRCSPMKGHSHVYWYRQLPEEGLKFMVYLQKENIIDESGMPKERFSAEFPKEGPSILRIQQVVRGDSAAYFCASSPPDRVAGNTIYFGEGSWLTVV.